This passage covers 3 T cell receptor beta chains from one sample sequenced in a study of CD8 T cells in Susac syndrome. The RNA, roughly 0.45 to 1 ug, was put through reverse transcription using random hexamers. One entry per CDR3 protein results from TCRdb running MiXCR on the immunoSEQ multiplex PCR reads. The table has some 130,000 distinct CDR3 sequences, approximately 95% seen once. The sequenced sample was CD8+ T cells from PBMCs. These receptors all stem from a human donor with Susac syndrome.

The chain uses TRBV7-6 and TRBJ2-5; D perhaps matches TRBD1 (6 bases). With 1 base removed from V and 4 bases from J, the gap between germline ends came to 13 bases. CDR1 and CDR2 (germline): SGHVS, FNYEAQ. This CDR3 comprises 15 residues. CDR3: CASSLGQAPGETQYF. The DNA for the CDR3 is TGTGCCAGCAGCTTAGGACAGGCCCCGGGAGAGACCCAGTACTTC.

This clonotype was counted once. This rearrangement joins TRBV27 to TRBJ2-2, with 7 bases that match TRBD1. The CDR3 has 15 amino acids. V lost 3 bases and J lost 7; bases outside the gene matches: 8. Germline lookup yields CDR1 MNHEY and CDR2 SMNVEV (reference sequence). In DNA, the CDR3 is TGTGCCAGCAGTTTGTGGGGGCAGGGGGACGGGGAGCTGTTTTTT. Translation gives CASSLWGQGDGELFF.

The table lists this clonotype with a count of one. The J gene is TRBJ2-1, the V gene TRBV20-1; D gene unclear. V lost 5 bases, J lost 0 bases, and 11 bases lay in between. The germline CDR1 and CDR2 sequences are DFQATT and SNEGSKA (reference sequence). The CDR3 contains 14 residues. The CDR3 bases are TGCAGTGCTCGCTCGGCGGACTCCTACAATGAGCAGTTCTTC. The encoded protein is CSARSADSYNEQFF.